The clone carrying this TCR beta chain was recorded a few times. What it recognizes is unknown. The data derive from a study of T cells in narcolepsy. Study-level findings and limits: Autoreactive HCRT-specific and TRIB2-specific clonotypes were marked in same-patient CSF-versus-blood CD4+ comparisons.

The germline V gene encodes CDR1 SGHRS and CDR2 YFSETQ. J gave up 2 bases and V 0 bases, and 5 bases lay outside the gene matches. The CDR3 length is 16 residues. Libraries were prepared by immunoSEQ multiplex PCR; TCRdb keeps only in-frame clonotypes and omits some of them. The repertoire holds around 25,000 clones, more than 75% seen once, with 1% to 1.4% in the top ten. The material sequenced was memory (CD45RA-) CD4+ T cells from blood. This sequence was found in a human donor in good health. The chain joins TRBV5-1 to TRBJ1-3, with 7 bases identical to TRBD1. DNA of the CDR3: TGCGCCAGCAGCTTGGAGACTACAGGGGCTGGAAACACCATATATTTT. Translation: CASSLETTGAGNTIYF.